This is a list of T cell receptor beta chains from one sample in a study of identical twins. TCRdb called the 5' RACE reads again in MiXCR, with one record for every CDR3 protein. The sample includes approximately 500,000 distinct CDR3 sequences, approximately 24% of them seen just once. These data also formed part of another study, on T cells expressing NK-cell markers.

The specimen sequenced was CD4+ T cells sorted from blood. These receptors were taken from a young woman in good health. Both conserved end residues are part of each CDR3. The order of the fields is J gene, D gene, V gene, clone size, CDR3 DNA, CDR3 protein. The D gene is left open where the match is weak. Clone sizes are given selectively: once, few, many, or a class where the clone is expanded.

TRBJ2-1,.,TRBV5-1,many,TGCGCCAGCACCCTAGGTAGGCTCTTCTACAATGAGCAGTTCTTC,CASTLGRLFYNEQFF
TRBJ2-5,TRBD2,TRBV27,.,TGTGCCAGCAGGGGCGGGGGGAAAGGCTCTGCGGAGACCCAGTACTTC,CASRGGGKGSAETQYF
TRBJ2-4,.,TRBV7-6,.,TGTGCCAGCAGCGCGACTAGTCAAAACATTCAGTACTTC,CASSATSQNIQYF
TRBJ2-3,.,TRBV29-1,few,TGCAGCGTTCTTGTCACCCTCAGCACAGATACGCAGTATTTT,CSVLVTLSTDTQYF
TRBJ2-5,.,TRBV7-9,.,TGTGCCAGCAGCCGAATCAGAAGGGCTACGGAGACCCAGTACTTC,CASSRIRRATETQYF
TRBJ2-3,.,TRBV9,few,TGTGCCAGCAGCGTAGGTGGCGGGGCGCCAGATACGCAGTATTTT,CASSVGGGAPDTQYF
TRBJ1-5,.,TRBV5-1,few,TGCGCCAGCAGCCCCTCCCCTCAAGGGAGCAATCAGCCCCAGCATTTT,CASSPSPQGSNQPQHF
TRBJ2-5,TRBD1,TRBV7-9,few,TGTGCCAGCAGCTTCAAGGGACAGAGGGAGACCCAGTACTTC,CASSFKGQRETQYF
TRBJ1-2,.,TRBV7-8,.,TGTGCCAGCAGCTTCTCGCGGACCGGTGGTGACTACACCTTC,CASSFSRTGGDYTF
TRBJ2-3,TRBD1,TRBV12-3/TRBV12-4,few,TGTGCCAGCAGCCGGACAGGTTTTAGCACAGATACGCAGTATTTT,CASSRTGFSTDTQYF
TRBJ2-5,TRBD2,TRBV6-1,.,TGTGCCAGCAGCCCGGCTAGCGGGAGAGGAGAGACCCAGTACTTC,CASSPASGRGETQYF
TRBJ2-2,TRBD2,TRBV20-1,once,TGCAGTGCTCCCCGGGAGGGGTACACCGGGGAGCTGTTTTTT,CSAPREGYTGELFF
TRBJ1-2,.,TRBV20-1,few,TGCAGTGCTCCTAGGGACCCCCGGGGTGGCTACACCTTC,CSAPRDPRGGYTF
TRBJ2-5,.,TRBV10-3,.,TGTGCCATCAGTGAGTCGTTCGAGACCCAGTACTTC,CAISESFETQYF
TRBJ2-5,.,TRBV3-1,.,TGTGCCAGCGGGTCTTCGTACTTC,CASGSSYF
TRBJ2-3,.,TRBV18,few,TGTGCCAGCTCACTGGGTGCTACGCAGTATTTT,CASSLGATQYF
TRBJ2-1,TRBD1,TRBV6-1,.,TGTGCCAGCGGTGCCGGGACAGGGACCTACAATGAGCAGTTCTTC,CASGAGTGTYNEQFF
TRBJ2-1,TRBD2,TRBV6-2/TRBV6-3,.,TGTGCCAGCAGTTACAGGACTAGCGGGACCCGCGGCGATGAGCAGTTCTTC,CASSYRTSGTRGDEQFF
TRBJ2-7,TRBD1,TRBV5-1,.,TGCGCCAGCAGCACGGGACAGGGGCACTACGAGCAGTACTTC,CASSTGQGHYEQYF
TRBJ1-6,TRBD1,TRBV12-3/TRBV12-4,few,TGTGCCAGCAGACCCGGGACAGCTAATTCACCCCTCCACTTT,CASRPGTANSPLHF
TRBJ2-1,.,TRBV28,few,TGTGCCAGCAGCCTGGGCGGGGGCAGGTCATCCGAGCAGTTCTTC,CASSLGGGRSSEQFF
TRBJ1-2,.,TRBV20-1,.,TGCAGTGCTGGGAGGGAAGTGAGCGGCTACACCTTC,CSAGREVSGYTF
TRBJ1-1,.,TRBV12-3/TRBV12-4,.,TGTGCCAGCCTCTGGGGAGGGAAAGTGAACACTGAAGCTTTCTTT,CASLWGGKVNTEAFF
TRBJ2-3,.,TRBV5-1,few,TGCGCCAGCAGCTTGCGGGGGGCTGTGGCAGATACGCAGTATTTT,CASSLRGAVADTQYF